This TCR beta chain originates from a study of OX40 agonist ivuxolimab in advanced cancers. General study points: In the 0.1-3.0 mg/kg groups, partial responders showed among the lowest expansion.

Clones were read by immunoSEQ multiplex PCR, and TCRdb kept only the in-frame ones, dropping some. The sample includes 70,000 or so clones, roughly 87% of them seen just once. The CDR3 extends over 14 amino acids. Losses at the gene ends were 6 bases for V and 9 bases for J; bases not matched to a gene: 10. Per germline, CDR1 SNHLY and CDR2 FYNNEI. About this clone: Antigen unknown.

This receptor was taken from an adult with an advanced solid tumor such as melanoma, head and neck, liver or kidney cancer. Sequenced here: CD4+ or CD8+ T cells sorted from blood, sampled in a trial of the OX40 agonist ivuxolimab. V gene TRBV2 combines with J gene TRBJ2-3; TRBD1 agrees at 9 bases. CDR3 DNA sequence: TGTGCCAGCAGCTCGGGACAGGGAAGAGGCACGCAGTATTTT. It encodes CASSSGQGRGTQYF.